Below, 6 T cell receptor beta chains from the same sample are listed, as sequenced in a study of vaccination effects on CD4 cells after COVID-19. The protocol was immunoSEQ multiplex PCR, while the TCRdb copy is restricted to in-frame clones and leaves out a portion. The repertoire has tens of thousands of clones, around 85% of them found once; the top ten carry under 2.5%. These receptors' antigens are unknown. Investigators separated out CD4+ T cells once approximately 10 days of culture had passed. Each person got two doses of an mRNA SARS-CoV-2 vaccine, BNT162b2 or mRNA-1273. The material was CD4+ T cells from PBMCs cultured without peptide, obtained after COVID-19 vaccination. These TCRs come from a human donor who received a COVID-19 vaccine.

The chain couples TRBV7-3 to TRBJ2-1; 9 nucleotides line up with TRBD2. CDR1 SGHTA and CDR2 FQGTGA come from the germline V gene. V trimming: 5 bases; J trimming: 9 bases; junction bases outside the gene matches: 17. The length of the CDR3 is 17 residues. For the CDR3, the DNA is TGTGCCAGCAGCCCACCACGCGGGCGGGGGGGCCGGGGTGAGCAGTTCTTC. As protein: CASSPPRGRGGRGEQFF.

The chain couples TRBV6-5 to TRBJ1-6; TRBD1 agrees at 7 bases. The germline V gene has CDR1 MNHEY and CDR2 SVGAGI. V was clipped by 0 bases and J by 5 bases; unmatched bases: 1. The CDR3 loop spans 15 amino acids. DNA of the CDR3: TGTGCCAGCAGTTACTCCAGGGGGAATAATTCACCCCTCCACTTT. Encoded protein: CASSYSRGNNSPLHF.

This sequence joins TRBV5-8 and TRBJ2-5; D is ambiguous. CDR1 SGHTS and CDR2 YDEGEE come from the germline V gene. CDR3 length: 13 amino acids. Trimming shortened V by 1 base and J by 4 bases, and 8 bases separated the two germline ends. The CDR3 loop is CASSLLYRETQYF. CDR3 bases: TGTGCCAGCAGCTTGTTGTACAGAGAGACCCAGTACTTC.

The chain is built from TRBV5-1 and TRBJ1-1; D gene unclear. CDR3 length: 17 residues. Germline assignment: CDR1 SGHRS and CDR2 YFSETQ. V was cut by 0 bases and J by 3 bases, with 18 bases left in between. CDR3 bases: TGCGCCAGCAGCTTGGCCAGTGGTTTCTCCGGTGACACTGAAGCTTTCTTT. Translating it yields CASSLASGFSGDTEAFF.

V usage is TRBV2 and J usage is TRBJ2-5; the D gene is possibly TRBD1 (6 bases). Trimming stripped 6 bases from V and 5 bases from J, with 10 bases between. The CDR3 covers 12 residues. CDR1 and CDR2 from the germline V gene are SNHLY and FYNNEI. The CDR3 DNA follows: TGTGCCAGCAGAGGGGGTGGGGAGACCCAGTACTTC. It specifies CASRGGGETQYF.

The chain links TRBV2 to TRBJ2-2; D remains ambiguous. Germline assignment: CDR1 SNHLY and CDR2 FYNNEI. Trimming left V 6 bases short and J 6 bases short, with 11 bases between. The CDR3 covers 13 residues. This CDR3 reads CASSRSSPGELFF. CDR3 sequence (DNA): TGTGCCAGCAGCCGATCTAGTCCCGGGGAGCTGTTTTTT.